This is a list of T cell receptor beta chains from one sample in a study of blood T cell repertoires in COVID-19. The repertoire was sequenced with immunoSEQ multiplex PCR; TCRdb's copy has only in-frame clones and lacks some. The data show 50,000 to 60,000 clones, with about nine tenths seen just once and over 6.5% held by the top ten. Sequencing was done on a sample of peripheral blood. The receptors shown here come from a man in his 60s with active COVID-19. Each CDR3 is given with its conserved first and last residue. A D gene is named only where the DNA matches it firmly. Clone sizes are given selectively: once, few, many, or a class where the clone is expanded.

length	V	J	size	D	CDR3	DNA
15	TRBV3-1/TRBV3-2	TRBJ2-7	NA	NA	CASSPLAWVTYEQYF	TGTGCCAGCAGCCCTCTAGCGTGGGTTACCTACGAGCAGTACTTC
12	TRBV28	TRBJ2-7	NA	NA	CASSPPTQEQYF	TGTGCCAGCAGTCCTCCGACTCAGGAGCAGTACTTC
14	TRBV7-8	TRBJ1-4	NA	NA	CASSLDRRGGKLFF	TGTGCCAGCAGCTTAGATCGACGGGGGGGAAAACTGTTTTTT
14	TRBV7-9	TRBJ2-2	once	NA	CASSLEGVTGELFF	TGTGCCAGCAGCTTAGAAGGGGTCACCGGGGAGCTGTTTTTT
15	TRBV5-1	TRBJ2-1	few	NA	CASSLTTDPYNEQFF	TGCGCCAGCAGCTTAACAACAGATCCCTACAATGAGCAGTTCTTC
14	TRBV27	TRBJ2-7	few	TRBD2	CASSFTSGLPEQYF	TGTGCCAGCAGTTTTACTAGCGGGTTGCCCGAGCAGTACTTC
15	TRBV21-1	TRBJ1-5	NA	NA	CASSKARGYNQPQHF	TGTGCCAGCAGCAAAGCTAGGGGTTACAATCAGCCCCAGCATTTT
14	TRBV5-1	TRBJ2-2	NA	TRBD1	CASSLYRGTGELFF	TGCGCCAGCAGCTTGTACAGGGGAACCGGGGAGCTGTTTTTT
14	TRBV6-5	TRBJ2-1	NA	TRBD2	CARELAGERYEQFF	TGTGCCAGGGAACTAGCGGGAGAGAGGTATGAGCAGTTCTTC
16	TRBV6-5	TRBJ1-1	NA	NA	CASSYSVKGSDTEAFF	TGTGCCAGCAGTTACTCAGTCAAAGGGAGTGACACTGAAGCTTTCTTT
13	TRBV24-1	TRBJ2-1	NA	NA	CATSDSLGDEQFF	TGTGCCACCAGTGATTCACTAGGTGATGAGCAGTTCTTC
14	TRBV2	TRBJ2-3	NA	TRBD2	CASNLAGDTDTQYF	TGTGCCAGCAATTTAGCGGGGGACACAGATACGCAGTATTTT
15	TRBV27	TRBJ1-5	NA	NA	CASSFPDRPKQPQHF	TGTGCCAGCAGCTTTCCCGACAGACCAAAGCAACCCCAGCATTTT
17	TRBV12-5	TRBJ2-1	NA	TRBD1	CASGLKSTGGVRAEQFF	TGTGCTAGTGGTTTGAAATCGACAGGGGGCGTCCGAGCCGAGCAGTTCTTC
14	TRBV27	TRBJ1-1	few	NA	CASTRTGTRDEAFF	TGTGCCAGCACTCGGACGGGGACAAGGGATGAAGCTTTCTTT
14	TRBV5-8	TRBJ2-4	NA	NA	CASSLVRGMNIQYF	TGTGCCAGCAGCTTGGTTAGGGGAATGAACATTCAGTACTTC